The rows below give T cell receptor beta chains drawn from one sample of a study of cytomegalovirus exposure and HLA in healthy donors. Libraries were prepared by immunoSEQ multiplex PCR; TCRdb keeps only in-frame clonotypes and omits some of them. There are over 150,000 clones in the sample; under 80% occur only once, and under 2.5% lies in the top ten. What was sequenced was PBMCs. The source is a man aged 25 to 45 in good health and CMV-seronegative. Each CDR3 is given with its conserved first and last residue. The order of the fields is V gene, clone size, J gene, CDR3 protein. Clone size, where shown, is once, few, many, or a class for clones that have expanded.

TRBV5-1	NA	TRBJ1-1	CASSQQNVAGLTETEAFF
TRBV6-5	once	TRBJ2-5	CASTRDSQETQYF
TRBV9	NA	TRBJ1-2	CASSVGPEGGYTF
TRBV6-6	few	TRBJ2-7	CASSSTITPPEGQYF
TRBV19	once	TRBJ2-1	CASSIKGNEQFF
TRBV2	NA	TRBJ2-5	CASSEKEYGGETQYF
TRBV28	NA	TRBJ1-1	CASSSVITGTNTEAFF
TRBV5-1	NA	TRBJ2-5	CASNGEKGGPETQYF
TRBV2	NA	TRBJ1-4	CASRDGRKLFF
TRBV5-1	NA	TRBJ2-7	CASSPLYEQYF
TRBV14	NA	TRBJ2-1	CASSRQGSNEQFF
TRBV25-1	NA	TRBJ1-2	CASSGEGLGYGYTF
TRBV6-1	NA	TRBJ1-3	CASSEGDRTSGNTIYF
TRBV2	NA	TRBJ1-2	CASSEGQGYGYGYTF
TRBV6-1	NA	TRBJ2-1	CASSEAEQFF
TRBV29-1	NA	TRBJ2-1	CSVEGGYEQFF
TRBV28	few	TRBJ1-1	CASSLNPGEAFF
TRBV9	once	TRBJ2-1	CASSVGSGGAREQFF
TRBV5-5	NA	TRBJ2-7	CASSRPGQGYEQYF
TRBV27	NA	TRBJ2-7	CASSPVPPYEQYF
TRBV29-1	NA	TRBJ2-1	CSVAPGTSGRYNEQFF
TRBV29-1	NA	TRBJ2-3	CSVEDPTGVGHDTQYF
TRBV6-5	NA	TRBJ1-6	CASSLDRGNSPLHF